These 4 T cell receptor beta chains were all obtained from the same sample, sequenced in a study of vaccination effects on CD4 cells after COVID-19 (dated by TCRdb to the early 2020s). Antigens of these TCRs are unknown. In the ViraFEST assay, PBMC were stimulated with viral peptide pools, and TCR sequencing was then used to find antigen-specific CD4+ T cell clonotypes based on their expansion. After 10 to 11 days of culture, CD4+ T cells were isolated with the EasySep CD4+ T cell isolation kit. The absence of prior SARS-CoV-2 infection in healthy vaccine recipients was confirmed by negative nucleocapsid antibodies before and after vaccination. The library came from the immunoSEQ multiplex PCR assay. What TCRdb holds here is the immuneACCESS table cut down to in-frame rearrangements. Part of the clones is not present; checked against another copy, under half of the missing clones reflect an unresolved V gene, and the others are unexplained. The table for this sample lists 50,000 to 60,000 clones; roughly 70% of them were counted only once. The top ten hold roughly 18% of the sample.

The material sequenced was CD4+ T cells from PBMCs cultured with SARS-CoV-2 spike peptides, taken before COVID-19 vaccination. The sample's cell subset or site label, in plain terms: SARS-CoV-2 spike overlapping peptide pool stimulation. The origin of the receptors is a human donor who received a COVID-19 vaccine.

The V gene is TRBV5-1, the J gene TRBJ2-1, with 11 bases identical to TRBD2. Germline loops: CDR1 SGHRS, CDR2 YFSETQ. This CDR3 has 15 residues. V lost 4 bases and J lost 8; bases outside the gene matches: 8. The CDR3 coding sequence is TGCGCCAGCAGCCCCCGGACTAGCGGGCTCGATGAGCAGTTCTTC. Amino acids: CASSPRTSGLDEQFF.

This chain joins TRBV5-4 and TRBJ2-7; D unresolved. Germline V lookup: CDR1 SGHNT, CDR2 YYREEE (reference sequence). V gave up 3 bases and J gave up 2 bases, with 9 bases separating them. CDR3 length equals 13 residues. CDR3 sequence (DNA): TGTGCCAGCAGCTGGGGTTATACCTACGAGCAGTACTTC. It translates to CASSWGYTYEQYF.

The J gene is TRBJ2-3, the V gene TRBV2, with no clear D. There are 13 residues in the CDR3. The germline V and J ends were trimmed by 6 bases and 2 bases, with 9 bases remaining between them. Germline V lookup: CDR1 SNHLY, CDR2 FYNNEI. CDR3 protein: CASRLRVTDTQYF. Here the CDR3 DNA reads TGTGCCAGCAGGCTAAGGGTCACAGATACGCAGTATTTT. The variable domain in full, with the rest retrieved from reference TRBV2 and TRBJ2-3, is EPEVTQTPSHQVTQMGQEVILRCVPISNHLYFYWYRQILGQKVEFLVSFYNNEISEKSEIFDDQFSVERPDGSNFTLKIRSTKLEDSAMYFCASRLRVTDTQYFGPGTRLTVL.

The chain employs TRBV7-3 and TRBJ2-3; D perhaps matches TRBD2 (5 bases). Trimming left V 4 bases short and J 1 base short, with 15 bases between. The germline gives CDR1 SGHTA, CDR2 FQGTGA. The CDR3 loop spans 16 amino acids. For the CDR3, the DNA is TGTGCCAGCAGCTCCCGGGGAGCGACGGGCACAGATACGCAGTATTTT. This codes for CASSSRGATGTDTQYF.